Presented here are 26 T cell receptor beta chains from one specimen sequenced in a study of neurological immune-mediated disorders. TCRdb re-derived calls from the 5' RACE reads in MiXCR, one entry per CDR3 protein. This table holds about 74,000 distinct CDR3 sequences, around 5% found once. Sequencing input: PBMCs. Receptors were obtained from a man between 18 and 29 years old with multiple sclerosis.

In its sample, this clonotype was seen many times. For the CDR3, the DNA is TGTGCCAGCACCGCCTCAACAGACAGGGAGGGGTTTTCGAGCACAGATACGCAGTATTTT. Translation: CASTASTDREGFSSTDTQYF. The gene calls are TRBV9 and TRBJ2-3; the D gene could be TRBD1 or TRBD2 (7 bases each). Germline loops: CDR1 SGDLS, CDR2 YYNGEE. This CDR3 is 20 amino acids long. The V end lost 6 bases, the J end lost 0 bases, and 29 bases lay between the germline ends. Together with reference TRBV9 and TRBJ2-3, the CDR3 gives the full variable domain: DSGVTQTPKHLITATGQRVTLRCSPRSGDLSVYWYQQSLDQGLQFLIQYYNGEERAKGNILERFSAQQFPDLHSELNLSSLELGDSALYFCASTASTDREGFSSTDTQYFGPGTRLTVL.

This clonotype was observed many times. The chain employs TRBV5-1 and TRBJ2-7; TRBD2 is a possible D gene (6 bases). Germline loops: CDR1 SGHRS, CDR2 YFSETQ. CDR3 length: 14 residues. Trimming cost V 0 bases and J 2 bases, with 9 bases left between them. CDR3 loop: CASSLGGGTYEQYF. In nucleotides, the CDR3 is TGCGCCAGCAGCTTGGGTGGGGGGACCTACGAGCAGTACTTC.

This clonotype occurred many times. CDR3: CASSPDMTYYNEQFF. CDR3 nucleotides: TGTGCCAGCAGCCCAGATATGACATATTACAATGAGCAGTTCTTC. The V gene is TRBV7-2, the J gene TRBJ2-1, with D hard to call. Trimming took 5 bases from V and 4 from J, leaving 15 bases between them. From germline, CDR1 is SGHTA and CDR2 FQGNSA. CDR3 length: 15 residues.

This clonotype was seen many times. J is TRBJ1-6 and V is TRBV12-3 or TRBV12-4; no clear D gene. The germline V and J ends were trimmed by 6 bases and 10 bases, with 10 bases remaining between them. The CDR3 is made up of 12 amino acids. The DNA of the CDR3 is TGTGCCAGCAGGGCGGACGGGTCACCCCTCCACTTT. Amino acid sequence: CASRADGSPLHF.

This clonotype was detected many times. The chain couples TRBV20-1 to TRBJ2-3; TRBD1 matches at 9 bases. This CDR3 region has 17 residues. Per the germline V gene, CDR1 is DFQATT and CDR2 is SNEGSKA (reference sequence). V lost 5 bases to trimming and J lost 3 bases; unmatched junction nucleotides: 15. The chain's CDR3 is CSAPVRHRGRLTDTQYF. Written as DNA, the CDR3 is TGCAGTGCTCCCGTCCGCCACAGGGGGCGTTTGACAGATACGCAGTATTTT.

This clonotype has ten or more counts. The genes are TRBV12-3 or TRBV12-4 and TRBJ1-5, with D possibly TRBD1 on 6 matching bases. With 5 bases removed from V and 6 bases from J, the gap between germline ends came to 11 bases. This CDR3 comprises 13 residues. Here the CDR3 reads CASSPGEGQPQHF. The CDR3 DNA is TGTGCCAGCAGTCCAGGGGAAGGTCAGCCCCAGCATTTT.

This clonotype occurred once. Because it lacks the conserved phenylalanine or tryptophan at the end, this CDR3 is likely a read error. The chain has TRBV10-1 and TRBJ2-7; D is unclear. Germline V CDR1 and CDR2: WNHNN, SYGVQD (reference sequence). CDR3 length equals 13 residues. V was pared by 6 bases and J by 5 bases, with 14 bases between. The CDR3 sequence is CASRSGNLDEQYI. CDR3 DNA: TGCGCCAGCAGGTCCGGAAACCTGGACGAGCAGTACATC.

Many counts were recorded for this clonotype. This sequence joins TRBV5-1 and TRBJ2-2; D may be TRBD2 (5 bases). V dropped 6 bases and J dropped 0 bases, with 9 bases sitting between them. CDR3 length: 14 residues. Per germline, CDR1 SGHRS and CDR2 YFSETQ. The CDR3 region is CASIAGTNTGELFF. For the CDR3, the DNA is TGCGCCAGCATTGCGGGTACGAACACCGGGGAGCTGTTTTTT.

Many counts were recorded for this clonotype. The CDR3 sequence: CASSLSIAAGRYGYTF. The CDR3 bases are TGTGCCAGCAGTTTATCGATCGCGGCAGGGCGCTATGGCTACACCTTC. The V gene is TRBV27, the J gene TRBJ1-2; D perhaps matches TRBD1 (5 bases). The germline gives CDR1 MNHEY, CDR2 SMNVEV (reference sequence). Trimming stripped 0 bases from V and 4 bases from J, with 15 bases between. The CDR3 runs 16 residues.

Regarding this clonotype: A read error is possible here, since a much larger clone lies one base away. The rearrangement uses TRBV20-1 and TRBJ2-4, with 8 bases fitting TRBD2. Losses at the gene ends were 0 bases for V and 0 bases for J; bases not matched to a gene: 13. Per germline, CDR1 DFQATT and CDR2 SNEGSKA (reference sequence). The CDR3 spans 19 residues. CDR3 sequence (DNA): TGCAGTGCTAGAGAGTGGACCAGGCGGGAGGTGCTAGCCAAAAACATTCAGTACTTC. It specifies CSAREWTRREVLAKNIQYF.

This clonotype was picked up many times. This chain links TRBV7-2 with TRBJ2-4, with D perhaps TRBD1 (5 bases). The V end lost 2 bases, the J end lost 7 bases, and 12 bases lay between the germline ends. Germline V gene lookup returns CDR1 SGHTA and CDR2 FQGNSA. The CDR3 covers 14 residues. In DNA, the CDR3 is TGTGCCAGCAGCTTAACTGGGGCAAAGAACATTCAGTACTTC. Translation: CASSLTGAKNIQYF. Looking up the rest from reference TRBV7-2 and TRBJ2-4 gives the full variable domain: GAGVSQSPSNKVTEKGKDVELRCDPISGHTALYWYRQSLGQGLEFLIYFQGNSAPDKSGLPSDRFSAERTGGSVSTLTIQRTQQEDSAVYLCASSLTGAKNIQYFGAGTRLSVL.

This clonotype was recorded many times. The J gene is TRBJ1-1, the V gene TRBV6-5; maybe TRBD1 (5 bases). This CDR3 contains 15 residues. Germline V CDR1 and CDR2: MNHEY, SVGAGI. Trimming removed 0 bases from V and 0 bases from J, with 8 bases in between. For the CDR3, the DNA is TGTGCCAGCAGTTACTCCAGGGAAATGAACACTGAAGCTTTCTTT. Translated: CASSYSREMNTEAFF.

Ten or more counts support this clonotype. J is TRBJ2-1 and V is TRBV12-3 or TRBV12-4; D ambiguous. The ends were cut back, 2 bases at V and 0 bases at J, with 11 bases in the middle. The CDR3 runs to 16 residues. The CDR3 is CASSLTGSSSYNEQFF. CDR3 bases: TGTGCCAGCAGTTTAACGGGCTCCAGCTCCTACAATGAGCAGTTCTTC.

This clonotype was detected many times. The rearrangement links TRBV29-1 to TRBJ2-1; no reliable D call. CDR3 length: 14 residues. Deletions cut 4 bases from V and 5 bases from J, with 15 bases between. From germline, CDR1 is SQVTM and CDR2 ANQGSEA. The CDR3 loop is CSVVSPYYNNEQFF. CDR3 bases: TGCAGCGTTGTGAGTCCCTACTATAACAATGAGCAGTTCTTC.

The chain recombines TRBV5-6 with TRBJ1-1; the D is unclear. The germline gives CDR1 SGHDT, CDR2 YYEEEE. Trimming took 0 bases from V and 4 from J, leaving 10 bases between them. The CDR3 covers 14 residues. CDR3 nucleotide sequence: TGTGCCAGCAGCTTGGTAAAGGGAGGCACTGAAGCTTTCTTT. Protein sequence: CASSLVKGGTEAFF. Together with reference TRBV5-6 and TRBJ1-1, the CDR3 gives the full variable domain: DAGVTQSPTHLIKTRGQQVTLRCSPKSGHDTVSWYQQALGQGPQFIFQYYEEEERQRGNFPDRFSGHQFPNYSSELNVNALLLGDSALYLCASSLVKGGTEAFFGQGTRLTVV.

This clonotype was observed at least ten times. The chain combines TRBV5-1 with TRBJ2-2, with D unresolved. From germline, CDR1 is SGHRS and CDR2 YFSETQ. The CDR3 totals 15 residues. V lost 0 bases, J lost 5 bases, and 11 bases lay in between. This chain's CDR3 is CASSLADLGTGELFF. CDR3 nucleotide sequence: TGCGCCAGCAGCTTGGCCGACCTGGGGACCGGGGAGCTGTTTTTT.

This clonotype was counted ten times or more. The V call is TRBV20-1, the J call TRBJ2-3; 9 bases are shared with TRBD2. Germline CDR1 and CDR2: DFQATT and SNEGSKA (reference sequence). V lost 3 bases, J lost 6 bases, and 4 bases stayed unmatched. There are 13 residues in the CDR3. The CDR3 sequence is CSASSLAGDTQYF. The CDR3 nucleotides are TGCAGTGCTAGTAGCCTAGCGGGGGATACGCAGTATTTT.

This clonotype was recorded many times. The V call is TRBV2, the J call TRBJ1-2; D unresolved. The CDR3 is 12 residues long. Germline V gene data show CDR1 as SNHLY and CDR2 as FYNNEI. The germline V and J ends were trimmed by 2 bases and 6 bases, with 7 bases remaining between them. In DNA, the CDR3 is TGTGCCAGCAGTGAAATTCCCCATGGCTACACCTTC. Protein sequence: CASSEIPHGYTF.

The V and J genes are TRBV4-2 and TRBJ2-6, with 7 nucleotides matching TRBD1. V was clipped by 1 base and J by 0 bases; unmatched bases: 3. Per the germline V gene, CDR1 is LGHNA and CDR2 is YNFKEQ. The CDR3 has 17 amino acids. The chain's CDR3 is CASSQATGSSGANVLTF. In DNA form, the CDR3 reads TGTGCCAGCAGCCAAGCGACAGGGAGCTCTGGGGCCAACGTCCTGACTTTC.

This clonotype was seen repeatedly, ten times or more. This sequence joins TRBV20-1 and TRBJ2-1; 9 bases are a match to TRBD2. V shed 4 bases, J shed 0 bases, and the junction held 7 bases outside the gene matches. This CDR3 has 16 amino acids. Germline V gene lookup returns CDR1 DFQATT and CDR2 SNEGSKA (reference sequence). The CDR3 DNA reads TGCAGTGCTACAAAAAATAGCGGGGGCTCCTACAATGAGCAGTTCTTC. It translates to CSATKNSGGSYNEQFF.

In its sample, this clonotype was seen many times. This rearrangement joins TRBV10-3 to TRBJ1-6; 7 bases line up with TRBD1. CDR1 is ENHRY and CDR2 is SYGVKD in the germline V gene. V was pared by 6 bases and J by 6 bases, with 8 bases of the junction left unmatched. The CDR3 loop spans 15 amino acids. CDR3 coding DNA: TGTGCCATCAGCTCCCTACAGGGGACTAATTCACCCCTCCACTTT. Amino acids: CAISSLQGTNSPLHF.

This clonotype was recorded many times. The chain uses TRBV5-6 and TRBJ2-3; D is unresolved. Trimming shortened V by 3 bases and J by 6 bases, and 11 bases separated the two germline ends. CDR1 SGHDT and CDR2 YYEEEE come from the germline V gene. The CDR3 contains 13 residues. The CDR3 protein is CASSWQTADTQYF. Written as DNA, the CDR3 is TGTGCCAGCAGCTGGCAGACTGCGGATACGCAGTATTTT.

This clonotype was recorded a few times. A much more abundant neighbour one base away suggests this may be a read error. This chain's CDR3 is CSASRENSYEQYF. DNA for the CDR3: TGCAGTGCTAGCCGGGAAAACTCCTACGAGCAGTACTTC. The J gene is TRBJ2-7, the V gene TRBV20-1, with D possibly matching TRBD2 (5 bases). V lost 3 bases and J lost 0, with 9 bases in between. The CDR3 has 13 amino acids. Looked up from germline, CDR1 is DFQATT and CDR2 is SNEGSKA (reference sequence).

This clonotype came up many times. The chain has TRBV5-4 and TRBJ2-5, with D uncertain. This CDR3 has 13 residues. Germline assignment: CDR1 SGHNT and CDR2 YYREEE (reference sequence). V was pared by 2 bases and J by 5 bases, with 10 bases between. The CDR3 DNA follows: TGTGCCAGCAGCTTCCTTGCAGCGGAGACCCAGTACTTC. This translates into CASSFLAAETQYF. The full variable domain, in which reference TRBV5-4 and TRBJ2-5 provide the parts outside the CDR3, is ETGVTQSPTHLIKTRGQQVTLRCSSQSGHNTVSWYQQALGQGPQFIFQYYREEENGRGNFPPRFSGLQFPNYSSELNVNALELDDSALYLCASSFLAAETQYFGPGTRLLVL.

This clonotype was observed at least ten times. V and J are TRBV20-1 and TRBJ1-1; 7 nucleotides align to TRBD1. The junction had 10 bases not matched to a gene; V was cut back by 3 bases and J by 0 bases. This CDR3 contains 16 residues. Germline CDR1 reads DFQATT; CDR2 reads SNEGSKA (reference sequence). The CDR3, as DNA: TGCAGTGCTAGGGCCTCCGGGACAGCAATGAACACTGAAGCTTTCTTT. This sequence encodes CSARASGTAMNTEAFF.

This clonotype was seen at least ten times. This sequence joins TRBV5-1 and TRBJ1-5, with no clear D. Per the germline V gene, CDR1 is SGHRS and CDR2 is YFSETQ. This CDR3 region has 14 residues. Between the trimmed V and J ends, which lost 0 bases and 13 bases, there was a span of 17 bases. This CDR3 reads CASSLGQPPLPQHF. CDR3 in DNA: TGCGCCAGCAGCTTGGGCCAGCCGCCTTTACCACAGCATTTT.